This record looks at one T cell receptor (beta chain) sequence and its context. The data belong to a study of blood T cell repertoires in COVID-19. Looking at the study overall: Acute-phase and convalescent COVID-19 samples originated in the United States, Italy and Spain. The cDNA or gDNA used as material had been derived from T cells, B-cell-depleted T cells, or PBMCs.

The CDR3 consists of 15 residues. Germline V CDR1 and CDR2: SGHDT, YYEEEE. The V end was cut by 1 base, the J end by 1 base, with 8 bases between. Original processing methods: Reference gene primer amplification yielded estimated nucleated cell counts. Only in-frame clones appear in the TCRdb table, and some are missing; sequencing was by immunoSEQ multiplex PCR. Clone size and V and J calls were adopted from that table, with D and trimming inferred from the DNA. The sample consists of 80,000 or so clones, 86% of them appearing once. This sequence was found in a human donor in a cohort sampled during active COVID-19. Material for sequencing was peripheral blood. The chain joins TRBV5-6 to TRBJ2-2; D gene ambiguous. Here the CDR3 reads CASSLSHRNTGELFF. The CDR3 DNA sequence: TGTGCCAGCAGCTTGTCCCACAGGAACACCGGGGAGCTGTTTTTT.